These 3 T cell receptor beta chains were sequenced from one sample in a study of T cells in Graves' hyperthyroidism and ophthalmopathy. The source material, RNA transcripts, was used to amplify TCR beta CDR3 regions. HTBI primers drove first-round RT-PCR of the TCR CDR3. TCRdb re-called the multiplex PCR reads through MiXCR, storing one row per CDR3 protein. The sample lists about 400,000 distinct CDR3 sequences, 11% to 15% occurring once. Source material: blood. The receptor source for this set is a man aged 45-65 years with Graves' ophthalmopathy.

The CDR3 DNA sequence: TGTGCCAGCAGCCCCCGGATGGGAGTGAATGAGGAGACCCAGTACTTC. It translates to CASSPRMGVNEETQYF. The chain uses TRBV12-3 or TRBV12-4 and TRBJ2-5, with D possibly matching TRBD2 (5 bases). V was pared by 6 bases and J by 5 bases, with 22 bases between. CDR3 length equals 16 residues.

This clonotype was seen a few times. A much larger clone lies a single base off, so this may be a read error. The chain carries TRBV12-3 or TRBV12-4 and TRBJ1-1, with no clear D. This CDR3 comprises 14 residues. Trimming pared 3 bases from V and 2 bases from J, leaving 10 bases between. As DNA, the CDR3 is TGTGCCAGCAGTTTTTCCGTAGCCAACACTGAAGCTTTCTTT. This encodes CASSFSVANTEAFF.

This clonotype has a count of ten or more. The chain employs TRBV6-2 or TRBV6-3 and TRBJ2-5; 12 nucleotides line up with TRBD2. V shed 5 bases, J shed 4 bases, and the junction held 17 bases outside the gene matches. The CDR3 is made up of 19 amino acids. CDR1 is MNHEY, CDR2 SVGEGT, per germline. In DNA form, the CDR3 reads TGTGCCAGCAGTCTCAGACGGACTAGCGGGGCCGCAGAGCGAGAGACCCAGTACTTC. It yields the protein CASSLRRTSGAAERETQYF.